The table lists the clone carrying this T cell receptor beta chain with a few counts. Germline V lookup: CDR1 LGHDT, CDR2 YNNKEL (reference sequence). V dropped 0 bases and J dropped 5 bases, with 16 bases sitting between them. The CDR3 runs to 16 residues. Template switching introduced a universal primer site, and the cDNA bore unique molecular identifiers. MiXCR, run by TCRdb on the 5' RACE reads, gives a single entry per CDR3 protein. The sample shows 400,000 to 550,000 distinct CDR3 sequences, 20% to 25% of them seen only once. The data derive from a study of identical twins. In addition, the sample was reused for a study of T cells expressing NK-cell markers. That paper states: Seven of the eight sequenced donors were HCMV-seropositive; one was seronegative. The leading position in the CD3+CD56-NKG2C+ fraction of four donors also went to these clonotypes.

This receptor was taken from a woman in her late teens or twenties in good health. The sample consisted of CD4+ T cells sorted from blood. This chain joins TRBV3-1 and TRBJ1-2; D is unresolved. In DNA, the CDR3 is TGTGCCAGCAGCCAAGATTCTGCAGGATTGGGATATGGCTACACCTTC. It yields the protein CASSQDSAGLGYGYTF.